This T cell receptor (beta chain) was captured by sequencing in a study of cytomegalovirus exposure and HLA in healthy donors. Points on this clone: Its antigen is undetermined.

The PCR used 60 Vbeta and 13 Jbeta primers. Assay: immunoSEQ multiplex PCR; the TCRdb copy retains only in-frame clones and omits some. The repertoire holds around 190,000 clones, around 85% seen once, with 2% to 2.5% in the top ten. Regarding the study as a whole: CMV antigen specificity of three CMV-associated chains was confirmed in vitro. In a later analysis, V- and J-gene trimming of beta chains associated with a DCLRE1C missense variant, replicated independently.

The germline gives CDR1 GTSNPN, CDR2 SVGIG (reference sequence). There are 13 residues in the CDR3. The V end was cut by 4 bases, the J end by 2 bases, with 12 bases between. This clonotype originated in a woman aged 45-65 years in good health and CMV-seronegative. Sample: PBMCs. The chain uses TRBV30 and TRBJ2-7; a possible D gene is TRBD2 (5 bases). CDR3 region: CAWMSGNTYEQYF. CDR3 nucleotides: TGTGCCTGGATGAGCGGTAATACCTACGAGCAGTACTTC.